These 4 T cell receptor beta chains came from one sample sequenced in a study of blood T cell repertoires in COVID-19. Some clones are missing from TCRdb's copy, which holds only in-frame ones; the method was immunoSEQ multiplex PCR. Of more than 110,000 clones in the sample, approximately 84% were seen once. Specimen: PBMCs or T cells enriched from blood (not recorded which). The receptors were gathered from a man between 40 and 49 years old with acute COVID-19.

This clone showed up just once. The chain carries TRBV5-4 and TRBJ2-3; 7 positions agree with TRBD2. CDR1 and CDR2 (germline): SGHNT, YYREEE (reference sequence). The V and J ends lost 4 bases and 0 bases, in that order; junction bases with no gene match: 5. The CDR3 runs to 15 residues. This CDR3 reads CASSLSGPSTDTQYF. In DNA form, the CDR3 reads TGTGCCAGCAGCCTTAGCGGGCCTAGCACAGATACGCAGTATTTT.

This clone was observed a single time. The gene calls are TRBV30 and TRBJ1-6, with 10 positions matching TRBD1. V was clipped by 4 bases and J by 9 bases; unmatched bases: 3. The V gene's germline CDR1 is GTSNPN and CDR2 SVGIG (reference sequence). The CDR3 loop spans 13 amino acids. The chain's CDR3 is CAWTRTGGSPLHF. The CDR3 DNA is TGTGCCTGGACCCGGACAGGGGGTTCACCCCTCCACTTT.

The chain has TRBV10-3 and TRBJ1-1, with 8 bases that match TRBD1. Germline CDR1 and CDR2: ENHRY and SYGVKD. The CDR3 covers 19 residues. V gave up 0 bases and J gave up 1 base; unmatched junction bases: 13. The CDR3 spells CAISESSQGAERWNTEAFF. The DNA of the CDR3 is TGTGCCATCAGTGAGTCGAGTCAGGGGGCGGAGAGGTGGAACACTGAAGCTTTCTTT.

This clone was detected only a few times. The chain recombines TRBV2 with TRBJ2-7; maybe TRBD1 (6 bases). The germline gives CDR1 SNHLY, CDR2 FYNNEI. This CDR3 comprises 14 residues. Trimming pared 4 bases from V and 3 bases from J, leaving 13 bases between. The CDR3 coding sequence is TGTGCCAGCAGTGGATACGGACAGAACTACGAGCAGTACTTC. Translated: CASSGYGQNYEQYF.